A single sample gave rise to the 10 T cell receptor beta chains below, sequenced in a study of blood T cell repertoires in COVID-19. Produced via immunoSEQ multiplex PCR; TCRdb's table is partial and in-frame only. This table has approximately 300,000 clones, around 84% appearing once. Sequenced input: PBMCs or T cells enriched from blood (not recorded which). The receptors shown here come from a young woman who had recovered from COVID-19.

CDR3 sequence reads: CASSLAGLATYEQYF. As DNA, the CDR3 is TGTGCCAGCAGCTTGGCCGGACTGGCAACCTACGAGCAGTACTTC. J is TRBJ2-7 and V is TRBV5-4; D may be TRBD2 (5 bases). Per germline, CDR1 SGHNT and CDR2 YYREEE (reference sequence). Trimming pared 0 bases from V and 2 bases from J, leaving 12 bases between. This CDR3 region has 15 residues.

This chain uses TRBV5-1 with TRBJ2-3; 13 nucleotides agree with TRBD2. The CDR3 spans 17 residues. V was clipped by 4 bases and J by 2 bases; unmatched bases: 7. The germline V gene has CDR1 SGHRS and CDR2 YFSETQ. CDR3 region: CASSTGTSGTHTDTQYF. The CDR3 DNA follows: TGCGCCAGCAGCACCGGGACTAGCGGGACCCACACAGATACGCAGTATTTT.

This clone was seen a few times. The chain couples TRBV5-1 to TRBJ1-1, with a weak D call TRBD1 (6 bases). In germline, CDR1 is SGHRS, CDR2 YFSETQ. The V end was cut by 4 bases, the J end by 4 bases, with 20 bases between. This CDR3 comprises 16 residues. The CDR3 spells CASSIPNRADGTEAFF. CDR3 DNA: TGCGCCAGCAGCATCCCGAACAGGGCCGATGGCACTGAAGCTTTCTTT. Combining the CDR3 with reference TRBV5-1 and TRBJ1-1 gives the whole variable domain KAGVTQTPRYLIKTRGQQVTLSCSPISGHRSVSWYQQTPGQGLQFLFEYFSETQRNKGNFPGRFSGRQFSNSRSEMNVSTLELGDSALYLCASSIPNRADGTEAFFGQGTRLTVV.

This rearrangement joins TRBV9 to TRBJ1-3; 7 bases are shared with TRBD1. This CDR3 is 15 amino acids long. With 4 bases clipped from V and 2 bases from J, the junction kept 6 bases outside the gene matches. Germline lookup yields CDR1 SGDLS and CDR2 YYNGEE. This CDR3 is CASSSGDRAGNTIYF. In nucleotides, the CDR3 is TGTGCCAGCAGCTCTGGCGACAGGGCTGGAAACACCATATATTTT.

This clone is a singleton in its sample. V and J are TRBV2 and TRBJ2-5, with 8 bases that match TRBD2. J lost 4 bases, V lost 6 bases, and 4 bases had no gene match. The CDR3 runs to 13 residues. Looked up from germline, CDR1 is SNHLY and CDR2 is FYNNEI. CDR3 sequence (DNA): TGTGCCAGCAGGGCGGGGGGAGGAGAGACCCAGTACTTC. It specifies CASRAGGGETQYF.

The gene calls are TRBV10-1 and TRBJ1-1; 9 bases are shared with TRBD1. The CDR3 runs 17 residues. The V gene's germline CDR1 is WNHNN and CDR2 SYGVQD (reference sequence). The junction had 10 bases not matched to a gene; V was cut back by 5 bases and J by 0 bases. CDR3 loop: CASSQRTGERLNTEAFF. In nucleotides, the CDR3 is TGCGCCAGCAGTCAAAGGACAGGGGAGAGGCTGAACACTGAAGCTTTCTTT.

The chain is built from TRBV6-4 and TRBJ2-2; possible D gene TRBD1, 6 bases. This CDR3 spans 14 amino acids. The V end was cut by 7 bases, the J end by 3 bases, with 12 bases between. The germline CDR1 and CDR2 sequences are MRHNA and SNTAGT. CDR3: CASKGDGHTGELFF. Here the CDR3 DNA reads TGTGCCAGCAAGGGGGATGGTCACACCGGGGAGCTGTTTTTT.

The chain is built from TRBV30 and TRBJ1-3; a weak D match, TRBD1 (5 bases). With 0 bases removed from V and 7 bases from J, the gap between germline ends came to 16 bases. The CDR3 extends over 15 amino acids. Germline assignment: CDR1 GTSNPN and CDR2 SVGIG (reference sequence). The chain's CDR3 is CAWSVGAISDNTIYF. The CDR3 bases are TGTGCCTGGAGTGTAGGGGCTATCTCGGACAACACCATATATTTT.

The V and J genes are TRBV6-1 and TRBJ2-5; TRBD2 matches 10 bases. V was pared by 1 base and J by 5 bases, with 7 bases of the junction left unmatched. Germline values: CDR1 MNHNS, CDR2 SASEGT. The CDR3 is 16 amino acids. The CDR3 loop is CASSEGKIAGGETQYF. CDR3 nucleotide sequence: TGTGCCAGCAGTGAAGGCAAAATAGCGGGAGGTGAGACCCAGTACTTC.

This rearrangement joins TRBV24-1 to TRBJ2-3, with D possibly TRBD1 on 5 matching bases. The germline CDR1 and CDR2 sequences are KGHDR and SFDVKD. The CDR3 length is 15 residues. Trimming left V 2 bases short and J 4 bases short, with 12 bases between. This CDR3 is CATSDSTRVSDTQYF. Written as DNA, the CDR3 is TGTGCCACCAGTGATTCGACCAGGGTTTCAGATACGCAGTATTTT.